The following is a T cell receptor (beta chain) sequence with its context. Its antigen is not identified. TCR beta library input comprised roughly 2 micrograms of genomic DNA from cryopreserved PBMCs. The CDR3 runs 17 residues. Germline V gives CDR1 SGHTA, CDR2 FQGNSA. Trimming removed 5 bases from V and 4 bases from J, with 21 bases in between. These data come from a study of cytotoxic CD8 clonotypes in ibrutinib-treated CLL. Study information: The patients, roughly ten relapsed/refractory and approximately 15 treatment-naive, included 17 who were IGHV unmutated. Response sampling occurred after a median 12 months of treatment (range 6 to 36).

General study findings and limits: Public clonotypes showed up rarely, and on treatment they shrank or held steady.

Some clones are missing from TCRdb's copy, which holds only in-frame ones; the method was immunoSEQ multiplex PCR. The sample includes hundreds of thousands of clones, 70% of them seen just once. This chain links TRBV7-2 with TRBJ1-5, with D possibly TRBD1 on 5 matching bases. Specimen: PBMCs, collected after 24 months of ibrutinib treatment. The origin of this receptor is a human donor with chronic lymphocytic leukemia. The CDR3 DNA follows: TGTGCCAGCAGCCGCCTCCTACAGGTTTCCTTGAATCAGCCCCAGCATTTT. It translates to CASSRLLQVSLNQPQHF.